The 18 T cell receptor beta chains below were found in one sample sequenced in a study of blood T cell repertoires in COVID-19. Clones were read by immunoSEQ multiplex PCR, and TCRdb kept only the in-frame ones, dropping some. Among about 74,000 clones listed, around nine tenths were seen once. Sequences were obtained from peripheral blood. These receptors were taken from a man aged 45-65 years with acute or convalescent COVID-19.

The chain recombines TRBV5-1 with TRBJ2-1; D might be TRBD2 (7 bases). Germline CDR1 reads SGHRS; CDR2 reads YFSETQ. The CDR3 consists of 16 residues. Deletions cut 2 bases from V and 5 bases from J, with 17 bases between. The CDR3 spells CASSLFFGGADNEQFF. The CDR3 nucleotides are TGCGCCAGCAGCTTATTTTTTGGGGGGGCGGACAATGAGCAGTTCTTC. Full variable domain (remainder filled in from reference TRBV5-1 and TRBJ2-1): KAGVTQTPRYLIKTRGQQVTLSCSPISGHRSVSWYQQTPGQGLQFLFEYFSETQRNKGNFPGRFSGRQFSNSRSEMNVSTLELGDSALYLCASSLFFGGADNEQFFGPGTRLTVL.

This clone came up once. The chain recombines TRBV12-3 or TRBV12-4 with TRBJ2-2; D may be TRBD2 (5 bases). Trimming removed 5 bases from V and 7 bases from J, with 11 bases in between. CDR3 length: 13 residues. This chain's CDR3 is CASSPRTGGELFF. The CDR3 DNA sequence: TGTGCCAGCAGTCCTCGGACTGGCGGGGAGCTGTTTTTT.

The V and J genes are TRBV7-9 and TRBJ1-3; D unclear. Looked up from germline, CDR1 is SEHNR and CDR2 is FQNEAQ (reference sequence). The CDR3 length is 16 residues. V gave up 5 bases and J gave up 0 bases, with 14 bases separating them. The CDR3 DNA is TGTGCCAGCAGCCACCCCCTCGGTTACTCTGGAAACACCATATATTTT. Its protein is CASSHPLGYSGNTIYF.

The V call is TRBV5-1, the J call TRBJ1-1, with 9 nucleotides matching TRBD1. The CDR3 has 14 amino acids. Trimming cost V 3 bases and J 6 bases; bases outside gene matches: 6. Germline loops: CDR1 SGHRS, CDR2 YFSETQ. CDR3 sequence: CASSSDRGMPEAFF. The CDR3 coding sequence is TGCGCCAGCAGCTCTGACAGGGGGATGCCTGAAGCTTTCTTT.

V is TRBV9 and J is TRBJ1-4, with a possible D match to TRBD1 (6 bases). Between the trimmed V and J ends, which lost 2 bases and 4 bases, there was a span of 18 bases. CDR1 is SGDLS and CDR2 is YYNGEE in the germline V gene. The CDR3 has 17 amino acids. This CDR3 is CASSVSTGGLGNEKLFF. In DNA, the CDR3 is TGTGCCAGCAGCGTCTCCACCGGGGGGCTGGGTAATGAAAAACTGTTTTTT. Together with reference TRBV9 and TRBJ1-4, the CDR3 gives the full variable domain: DSGVTQTPKHLITATGQRVTLRCSPRSGDLSVYWYQQSLDQGLQFLIQYYNGEERAKGNILERFSAQQFPDLHSELNLSSLELGDSALYFCASSVSTGGLGNEKLFFGSGTQLSVL.

The rearrangement links TRBV7-8 to TRBJ2-4; the D gene is possibly TRBD1 (8 bases). Germline lookup yields CDR1 SGHVS and CDR2 FQNEAQ. V was cut by 5 bases and J by 11 bases, with 16 bases left in between. The CDR3 has 13 residues. CDR3 in DNA: TGTGCCAGCAGCGCGGGGGACAGGCGCCTTCAGTACTTC. Translation gives CASSAGDRRLQYF.

The chain has TRBV4-1 and TRBJ2-5, with D perhaps TRBD1 (5 bases). The DNA end is more similar to TRBJ2-7, so the J call may be wrong. From germline, CDR1 is MGHRA and CDR2 YSYEKL. There are 15 residues in the CDR3. As DNA, the CDR3 is TGCGCCAGCAGCCAGAGTGGGGCCCAAGAGAACGAGCAGTACTTC. Translating it yields CASSQSGAQENEQYF.

This chain connects TRBV3-1 (or the pseudogene TRBV3-2) to TRBJ1-2; 7 nucleotides match TRBD1. V gave up 3 bases and J gave up 4 bases; unmatched junction bases: 5. CDR3 length: 14 residues. CDR1 is LGHDT and CDR2 is YNNKEL in the germline V gene (reference sequence). In DNA, the CDR3 is TGTGCCAGCAGCCAGACAGGGTCTTTCTATGGCTACACCTTC. Residues: CASSQTGSFYGYTF.

In this sample, this clone turned up once. The V and J genes are TRBV11-2 and TRBJ2-2; 7 bases align to TRBD2. This CDR3 is built from 15 residues. V lost 5 bases and J lost 4; bases outside the gene matches: 7. The germline V gene encodes CDR1 SGHAT and CDR2 FQNNGV. CDR3 in amino acids: CASSPGTTFTGELFF. CDR3 DNA: TGTGCCAGCAGCCCCGGGACTACTTTCACCGGGGAGCTGTTTTTT.

A word on this clone: Other DNA sequences in this sample translate to the same CDR3. The chain joins TRBV27 to TRBJ1-1; TRBD1 is a possible D gene (6 bases). Trimming stripped 2 bases from V and 0 bases from J, with 7 bases between. The CDR3 has 14 residues. Germline CDR1 MNHEY, CDR2 SMNVEV (reference sequence). The CDR3 DNA reads as TGTGCCAGCAGTTTACAGGGGATGAACACTGAAGCTTTCTTT. This codes for CASSLQGMNTEAFF.

V gene TRBV4-2 combines with J gene TRBJ2-1; TRBD2 matches at 7 bases. The ends lost 4 bases at V and 0 bases at J; junction bases unmatched: 6. CDR1 and CDR2 from the germline V gene are LGHNA and YNFKEQ. CDR3 size: 16 residues. For the CDR3, the DNA is TGTGCCAGCAGCCTTATCGGGGGGAGCTCCTACAATGAGCAGTTCTTC. It yields the protein CASSLIGGSSYNEQFF.

The CDR3 region is CASSRDTSYEQYF. The CDR3 DNA is TGTGCCAGCAGCCGCGACACGTCTTACGAGCAGTACTTC. The chain is built from TRBV12-3 or TRBV12-4 and TRBJ2-7; D remains ambiguous. V was shortened by 6 bases and J by 4 bases, with 13 bases between the two germline ends. The CDR3 covers 13 residues.

This chain connects TRBV28 to TRBJ2-7; TRBD2 matches 10 bases. Germline V gene lookup returns CDR1 MDHEN and CDR2 SYDVKM. The V gene end was trimmed by 6 bases and the J gene end by 3 bases; junction bases not matched to a gene: 8. The CDR3 loop spans 15 amino acids. The CDR3, as DNA: TGTGCCAGCAGCTCTACTAGCGGGAACTTCTACGAGCAGTACTTC. Protein product: CASSSTSGNFYEQYF.

The chain links TRBV13 to TRBJ2-2; unclear D gene. V lost 0 bases and J lost 4, with 6 bases in between. CDR3 length: 14 residues. Germline lookup yields CDR1 PRHDT and CDR2 FYEKMQ (reference sequence). CDR3 nucleotide sequence: TGTGCCAGCAGCTTAGGACAGAGCACCGGGGAGCTGTTTTTT. It codes for CASSLGQSTGELFF.

The chain links TRBV19 to TRBJ1-5, with D perhaps matching TRBD1 (6 bases). The CDR3 loop spans 14 amino acids. The germline V and J ends were trimmed by 7 bases and 4 bases, with 14 bases remaining between them. The germline V gene has CDR1 LNHDA and CDR2 SQIVND (reference sequence). CDR3 in DNA: TGTGCCAGTACCGTTGGACAGTTAAATCAGCCCCAGCATTTT. Its protein product is CASTVGQLNQPQHF.

The rearrangement uses TRBV7-9 and TRBJ1-3; 7 bases map to TRBD1. V dropped 3 bases and J dropped 2; count of bases not matched to a gene: 4. In germline, CDR1 is SEHNR, CDR2 FQNEAQ (reference sequence). The CDR3 is made up of 15 amino acids. This chain's CDR3 is CASSLTGSAGNTIYF. The CDR3 region has the DNA TGTGCCAGCAGCTTGACAGGGAGTGCTGGAAACACCATATATTTT.

The chain uses TRBV4-2 and TRBJ2-5, with TRBD2 identical over 9 bases. Losses at the gene ends were 1 base for V and 7 bases for J; bases not matched to a gene: 13. Germline CDR1 LGHNA, CDR2 YNFKEQ. The CDR3 has 17 amino acids. The CDR3 spells CASSQVSGTSNGVTQYF. The CDR3 DNA is TGTGCCAGCAGCCAAGTATCGGGGACTAGCAACGGTGTGACCCAGTACTTC.

The gene calls are TRBV5-1 and TRBJ2-5, with 7 bases lining up with TRBD2. The CDR3 length is 16 residues. From germline, CDR1 is SGHRS and CDR2 YFSETQ. V dropped 4 bases and J dropped 4; count of bases not matched to a gene: 13. The CDR3 sequence is CASSHNAAGRGETQYF. The CDR3, as DNA: TGCGCCAGCAGCCACAACGCAGCGGGGAGAGGAGAGACCCAGTACTTC.